A single sample is the source of the 8 T cell receptor beta chains below, sequenced in a study of naive and memory T cell subsets. General study findings and limits: Especially in CD8 cells, naive repertoires contained a few larger clonotypes, possibly CD45RA-re-expressing memory cells.

What these receptors recognize is not known. The beta constant-region primer was an equimolar mix of two oligonucleotides covering TRBC1 and TRBC2. Ligated cDNA was amplified by four rounds of PCR with nested alpha and beta constant-region primers and SP2. One entry per CDR3 protein, called by TCRdb with MiXCR from the UMI-ligation and nested PCR reads. The sample lists about 90,000 distinct CDR3 sequences; roughly 12% were seen once. Sequencing used naive CD4+ T cells from blood. Source of these receptors: a human donor in good health.

In regard to this clonotype: An end of the junction does not agree with germline; a read error may underlie this. The chain employs TRBV6-2 or TRBV6-3 and TRBJ2-7, with D possibly TRBD2 on 5 matching bases. CDR3 length: 14 residues. CDR1 and CDR2 (germline): MNHEY, SVGEGT. CDR3 DNA sequence: TGTGCCAGCAGTCACTCCGGACTCCACTACGAGCAGTACTTC. It yields the protein CASSHSGLHYEQYF.

Only a few counts were recorded for this clonotype. V gene TRBV20-1 combines with J gene TRBJ1-1; 8 bases are a match to TRBD1. V was clipped by 6 bases and J by 0 bases; unmatched bases: 9. The germline CDR1 and CDR2 sequences are DFQATT and SNEGSKA (reference sequence). The CDR3 loop spans 15 amino acids. The CDR3 DNA is TGCAGTGCATATGACAGGGGCGTCATGAACACTGAAGCTTTCTTT. Translating gives CSAYDRGVMNTEAFF.

This clonotype has just a few counts. Here the CDR3 DNA reads TGTGCCAGCAGCTTGGCCGCCCGGGGCACCGGGGAGCTGTTTTTT. The encoded protein is CASSLAARGTGELFF. The V gene is TRBV7-3, the J gene TRBJ2-2; TRBD2 might be the D (5 bases). The CDR3 has 15 residues. Germline CDR1 and CDR2: SGHTA and FQGTGA. V was cut by 3 bases and J by 4 bases, with 12 bases left in between.

This clonotype was seen a few times. The chain recombines TRBV29-1 with TRBJ1-2; perhaps TRBD1 as D (5 bases). Trimming removed 4 bases from V and 4 bases from J, with 16 bases in between. The CDR3 runs 14 residues. In germline, CDR1 is SQVTM, CDR2 ANQGSEA. The CDR3 DNA reads TGCAGCGTTGGAAACACTCGTAGGGGCTATGGCTACACCTTC. This encodes CSVGNTRRGYGYTF.

The rearrangement joins TRBV5-1 to TRBJ1-2, with 7 bases identical to TRBD1. Germline assignment: CDR1 SGHRS and CDR2 YFSETQ. The CDR3 sequence is 14 residues long. Trimming removed 0 bases from V and 7 bases from J; junction bases left unmatched: 6. The CDR3 region has the DNA TGCGCCAGCAGCTTGGAGCAGGGGGTGCGTGGCTACACCTTC. Translated: CASSLEQGVRGYTF.

The rearrangement uses TRBV29-1 and TRBJ2-5; D is uncertain. The V gene's germline CDR1 is SQVTM and CDR2 ANQGSEA. Trimming stripped 4 bases from V and 4 bases from J, with 16 bases between. The CDR3 sequence is 14 residues long. The CDR3 region is CSVGGQALGETQYF. The CDR3, as DNA: TGCAGCGTTGGAGGTCAGGCCCTCGGAGAGACCCAGTACTTC.

A few counts support this clonotype. The J gene is TRBJ2-7, the V gene TRBV23-1; D is ambiguous. TRBV23-1 is marked as an open reading frame, function uncertain. Trimming cost V 9 bases and J 3 bases, with 18 bases left between them. The CDR3 contains 14 residues. The chain's CDR3 is CASKFYGRNYEQYF. The CDR3 DNA reads as TGCGCCAGTAAGTTTTACGGACGCAACTACGAGCAGTACTTC.

This clonotype was counted ten times or more. The rearrangement uses TRBV18 and TRBJ1-1; no clear D gene. The CDR3 covers 13 residues. Germline V gives CDR1 KGHSH, CDR2 LQKENI. V dropped 6 bases and J dropped 1 base, with 9 bases sitting between them. In DNA, the CDR3 is TGTGCCAGCTCCCCGGCGGGGAACACTGAAGCTTTCTTT. Its translation: CASSPAGNTEAFF.